The T cell receptor (beta chain) described here comes from a study of blood T cell repertoires in COVID-19. In germline, CDR1 is SGHTA, CDR2 FQGNSA. Trimming at V came to 4 bases and at J to 3 bases, leaving 3 bases not matched to a gene. The CDR3 contains 15 residues. Assay: immunoSEQ multiplex PCR; the TCRdb copy retains only in-frame clones and omits some. The sample yields 150,000 or so clones, under 90% seen once. Sequencing was performed on PBMCs or T cells enriched from blood (not recorded which). This sequence was found in a woman in her 50s who had recovered from COVID-19. The chain has TRBV7-2 and TRBJ2-1, with TRBD1 identical over 10 bases. The CDR3 is CASSSRDRGYNEQFF. The CDR3 nucleotides are TGTGCCAGCAGCTCCCGGGACAGGGGCTACAATGAGCAGTTCTTC.